The TCR beta chain under discussion was sequenced for a study of siplizumab effects on memory and regulatory T cells. Study-level findings and limits: Neither a naive nor a memory phenotype was assignable to roughly 75-97% of proliferating CD4+ or CD8+ clones.

Each sample yielded roughly 100,000 assayed TCR templates. Measured with immunoSEQ multiplex PCR; TCRdb has only the in-frame clones, and not every one. This sample has some 14,000 clones; approximately 45% occur once, and the top ten carry roughly 7%. The CDR3 is made up of 14 amino acids. Trimming at V came to 6 bases and at J to 9 bases, leaving 8 bases not matched to a gene. Germline CDR1 reads MNHNY; CDR2 reads SVGAGI (reference sequence). Cells of the mixed lymphocyte reaction were cocultured at 37 degrees C for roughly 6 days. PBMCs labelled with CFSE (responders) and Violet Dye (stimulators) were mixed 1:1. Of note for this clone: Its antigen remains unidentified.

Sequenced: CFSE-low (dividing) CD4+ T cells sorted from an allogeneic mixed lymphocyte reaction. The V and J genes are TRBV6-6 and TRBJ2-7; 13 positions match TRBD2. This receptor was taken from a human donor in good health; the cells came from an allogeneic mixed lymphocyte reaction. Some clones in this sample may be carry-over from other donors' samples. Here the CDR3 reads CASSRLAGGTAQYF. CDR3 in DNA: TGTGCCAGCAGCAGACTAGCGGGAGGAACAGCGCAGTACTTC.